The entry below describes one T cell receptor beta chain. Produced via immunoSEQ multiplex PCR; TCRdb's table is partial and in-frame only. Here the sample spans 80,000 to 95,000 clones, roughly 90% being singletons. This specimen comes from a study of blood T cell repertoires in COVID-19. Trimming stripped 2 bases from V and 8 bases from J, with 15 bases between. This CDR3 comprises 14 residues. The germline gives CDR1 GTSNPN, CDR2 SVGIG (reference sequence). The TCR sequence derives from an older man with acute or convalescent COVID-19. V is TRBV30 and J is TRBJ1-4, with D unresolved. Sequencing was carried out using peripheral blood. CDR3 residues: CAWSSGLPGEKLFF. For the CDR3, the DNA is TGTGCCTGGAGTAGCGGTCTCCCCGGAGAAAAACTGTTTTTT.